One sample yielded the 27 T cell receptor beta chains listed below, sequenced in a study of a mutant IDH1 vaccine in newly diagnosed glioma. These TCRs are of unknown antigen specificity. Measured with immunoSEQ multiplex PCR; TCRdb has only the in-frame clones, and not every one. This table has about 62,000 clones, 75% to 90% appearing once. The time point is: week 11, during vaccination. A 20-mer mutant IDH1 peptide at 300 ug was injected subcutaneously with topical imiquimod. The material sequenced was PBMCs, taken from a glioma patient whose treatment included an IDH1 peptide vaccine. Source of these receptors: a man aged 40-49 years with glioma.

The chain is built from TRBV6-1 and TRBJ2-1; 8 bases are a match to TRBD1. This CDR3 is 13 amino acids long. V shed 5 bases, J shed 7 bases, and the junction held 4 bases outside the gene matches. The V gene's germline CDR1 is MNHNS and CDR2 SASEGT. CDR3 in DNA: TGTGCCAGCAGTCAGGACAGGGTAAATGAGCAGTTCTTC. It yields the protein CASSQDRVNEQFF.

J is TRBJ1-2 and V is TRBV5-1; TRBD1 agrees at 9 bases. CDR1 is SGHRS, CDR2 YFSETQ, per germline. The junction had 14 bases not matched to a gene; V was cut back by 4 bases and J by 4 bases. This CDR3 comprises 17 residues. This CDR3 reads CASSIRTGQGDSYGYTF. CDR3 DNA sequence: TGCGCCAGCAGCATCCGAACGGGACAGGGAGACAGCTATGGCTACACCTTC.

The chain uses TRBV28 and TRBJ1-5; D is unresolved. CDR1 is MDHEN, CDR2 SYDVKM, per germline. Trimming cost V 6 bases and J 5 bases, with 8 bases left between them. This CDR3 has 12 residues. As DNA, the CDR3 is TGTGCCAGCAGCCTCTCGGATCAGCCCCAGCATTTT. Encoded protein: CASSLSDQPQHF.

The chain combines TRBV28 with TRBJ1-5; D gene ambiguous. From germline, CDR1 is MDHEN and CDR2 SYDVKM. The CDR3 extends over 14 amino acids. Trimming pared 4 bases from V and 7 bases from J, leaving 14 bases between. The CDR3: CASSSLGRKQPQHF. The DNA of the CDR3 is TGTGCCAGCAGTTCACTAGGTAGGAAGCAGCCCCAGCATTTT.

V is TRBV19 and J is TRBJ2-7; D is perhaps TRBD1 (6 bases). Germline CDR1 is LNHDA and CDR2 is SQIVND (reference sequence). Trimming shortened V by 3 bases and J by 3 bases, and 9 bases separated the two germline ends. The CDR3 has 13 amino acids. CDR3 amino acids: CASSIEQGYEQYF. The CDR3, as DNA: TGTGCCAGTAGTATTGAACAGGGCTACGAGCAGTACTTC.

CDR3 protein: CAISEGPEGTQYF. The CDR3 DNA is TGTGCCATCAGTGAGGGCCCCGAGGGGACCCAGTACTTC. This chain connects TRBV10-3 to TRBJ2-5; D is possibly TRBD2 (5 bases). CDR1 ENHRY and CDR2 SYGVKD come from the germline V gene. The CDR3 loop spans 13 amino acids. V lost 2 bases, J lost 7 bases, and 11 bases lay in between.

The chain joins TRBV5-4 to TRBJ2-3, with a tentative D call TRBD1 (6 bases). Between the trimmed V and J ends, which lost 4 bases and 2 bases, there was a span of 17 bases. CDR1 and CDR2 (germline): SGHNT, YYREEE (reference sequence). The CDR3 sequence is 16 residues long. CDR3 in DNA: TGTGCCAGCAGCCCAACAACAGGGCCCTTCACAGATACGCAGTATTTT. Translation: CASSPTTGPFTDTQYF.

This clone was seen a single time. The chain is built from TRBV7-2 and TRBJ2-7, with D perhaps matching TRBD1 or TRBD2 (6 bases each). Deletions cut 5 bases from V and 6 bases from J, with 17 bases between. CDR3 length: 14 amino acids. Per germline, CDR1 SGHTA and CDR2 FQGNSA. For the CDR3, the DNA is TGTGCCAGCAGCCCCATTCTAGGGGGGCTCGAGCAGTACTTC. It is translated as CASSPILGGLEQYF.

This chain joins TRBV6-1 and TRBJ1-1; possibly TRBD1 for D (5 bases). CDR1 is MNHNS, CDR2 SASEGT, per germline. The CDR3 length is 14 residues. The ends were cut back, 7 bases at V and 0 bases at J, with 12 bases in the middle. The CDR3 loop reads CASKVGDVNTEAFF. The CDR3 region has the DNA TGTGCCAGCAAGGTGGGGGATGTGAACACTGAAGCTTTCTTT.

This clone was detected only once. The chain is built from TRBV30 and TRBJ1-6; D call uncertain. V was trimmed by 2 bases and J by 0 bases, leaving 11 bases between them. The CDR3 covers 16 residues. Germline lookup yields CDR1 GTSNPN and CDR2 SVGIG (reference sequence). Here the CDR3 reads CAWSPRGNSYNSPLHF. The DNA of the CDR3 is TGTGCCTGGAGTCCCCGAGGGAACTCCTATAATTCACCCCTCCACTTT.

The chain uses TRBV5-4 and TRBJ2-3, with TRBD2 matching over 12 bases. The CDR3 contains 17 residues. The V gene end was trimmed by 4 bases and the J gene end by 8 bases; junction bases not matched to a gene: 14. The germline V gene has CDR1 SGHNT and CDR2 YYREEE (reference sequence). Here the CDR3 DNA reads TGTGCCAGCAGCGGGCAGGGACTAGCGGGTACCATGGGTACGCAGTATTTT. It yields the protein CASSGQGLAGTMGTQYF.

The chain recombines TRBV30 with TRBJ1-6; possibly TRBD1 for D (5 bases). This CDR3 region has 16 residues. The V gene's germline CDR1 is GTSNPN and CDR2 SVGIG (reference sequence). V was clipped by 3 bases and J by 1 base, with 13 bases between them. CDR3 sequence: CAWRDLRGSYNSPLHF. The DNA for the CDR3 is TGTGCCTGGAGGGACCTTCGGGGGTCCTATAATTCACCCCTCCACTTT. Full variable domain (rest looked up from reference TRBV30 and TRBJ1-6): SQTIHQWPATLVQPVGSPLSLECTVEGTSNPNLYWYRQAAGRGLQLLFYSVGIGQISSEVPQNLSASRPQDRQFILSSKKLLLSDSGFYLCAWRDLRGSYNSPLHFGNGTRLTVT.

In this sample, this clone turned up once. A much larger clone differs by one base, so this may be a read error. V is TRBV2 and J is TRBJ2-7, with D possibly matching TRBD2 (6 bases). The CDR3 is 15 amino acids. Germline lookup yields CDR1 SNHLY and CDR2 FYNNEI. CDR3 loop: CTSRTLGGGDHEQYF. CDR3 nucleotide sequence: TGTACCAGCAGAACCCTCGGGGGAGGAGACCACGAGCAGTACTTC.

The rearrangement joins TRBV6-5 to TRBJ2-5; possibly TRBD2 for D (7 bases). CDR1 is MNHEY and CDR2 is SVGAGI in the germline V gene. The CDR3 is made up of 14 amino acids. Between the trimmed V and J ends, which lost 4 bases and 4 bases, there was a span of 13 bases. The CDR3 DNA sequence: TGTGCCAGCAGTTTTAGGGGGGGAGGAGAGACCCAGTACTTC. Residues: CASSFRGGGETQYF.

The chain joins TRBV11-2 to TRBJ2-2, with D unclear. Germline CDR1 SGHAT, CDR2 FQNNGV. The CDR3 contains 14 residues. V lost 5 bases and J 7 bases, leaving 14 bases between the germline ends. CDR3 region: CASSRLGGGGELFF. The CDR3 nucleotides read TGTGCCAGCAGCCGCCTGGGTGGCGGCGGGGAGCTGTTTTTT.

The CDR3 nucleotides are TGTGCCACCAGCGACCGGGACAGGGGAAAGGGGGGAAAACTGTTTTTT. Its translation: CATSDRDRGKGGKLFF. The chain links TRBV15 to TRBJ1-4; 10 bases fit TRBD1. Germline V CDR1 and CDR2: LNHNV, YYDKDF (reference sequence). This CDR3 contains 16 residues. With V trimmed by 5 bases and J by 10 bases, 13 bases remained unmatched.

V gene TRBV28 combines with J gene TRBJ1-2; possibly TRBD1 for D (5 bases). The CDR3 extends over 15 amino acids. The germline gives CDR1 MDHEN, CDR2 SYDVKM. The ends were cut back, 2 bases at V and 4 bases at J, with 14 bases in the middle. The CDR3 loop is CASSLGGDLGYGYTF. CDR3 DNA sequence: TGTGCCAGCAGTTTAGGGGGGGACCTCGGCTATGGCTACACCTTC.

The chain has TRBV9 and TRBJ2-6; D possibly corresponds to TRBD1 (5 bases). This CDR3 has 18 amino acids. The germline V and J ends were trimmed by 4 bases and 0 bases, with 17 bases remaining between them. Germline values: CDR1 SGDLS, CDR2 YYNGEE. The CDR3 region is CASSLSQGYLSGANVLTF. The CDR3 DNA is TGTGCCAGCAGCCTTTCCCAGGGCTACCTCTCTGGGGCCAACGTCCTGACTTTC. Filled out from reference TRBV9 and TRBJ2-6, the complete variable domain reads DSGVTQTPKHLITATGQRVTLRCSPRSGDLSVYWYQQSLDQGLQFLIQYYNGEERAKGNILERFSAQQFPDLHSELNLSSLELGDSALYFCASSLSQGYLSGANVLTFGAGSRLTVL.

This chain links TRBV18 with TRBJ2-2, with 10 bases lining up with TRBD1. The CDR3 runs 18 residues. Per the germline V gene, CDR1 is KGHSH and CDR2 is LQKENI. Unmatched junction bases numbered 9, after V lost 2 bases and J lost 3 bases. The CDR3 region has the DNA TGTGCCAGCTCACCAAATCGTCCGGGACAGGGGTACACCGGGGAGCTGTTTTTT. It is translated as CASSPNRPGQGYTGELFF.

This clone was seen just once. The chain has TRBV4-3 and TRBJ2-1; D may be TRBD1 or TRBD2 (5 bases each). This CDR3 is built from 14 residues. Germline V gene sequence: CDR1 LGHNA, CDR2 YSLEER. V gave up 0 bases and J gave up 8 bases, with 11 bases separating them. The CDR3 loop reads CASSQERGPHEQFF. The CDR3, as DNA: TGCGCCAGCAGCCAAGAACGGGGCCCCCATGAGCAGTTCTTC.

Only a few counts were recorded for this clone. The gene calls are TRBV6-5 and TRBJ1-3; D ambiguous. This CDR3 has 15 amino acids. The germline V and J ends were trimmed by 3 bases and 8 bases, with 17 bases remaining between them. The germline V gene encodes CDR1 MNHEY and CDR2 SVGAGI. The CDR3 region is CASSYSPTRKDTIYF. CDR3 sequence (DNA): TGTGCCAGCAGTTATTCCCCGACACGGAAAGACACCATATATTTT.

V gene TRBV13 combines with J gene TRBJ2-1, with 8 nucleotides matching TRBD2. This CDR3 contains 17 residues. V lost 5 bases and J lost 4; bases outside the gene matches: 13. Germline CDR1 and CDR2: PRHDT and FYEKMQ (reference sequence). The CDR3 spells CASSPPLLGRGYNEQFF. The CDR3 bases are TGTGCCAGCAGCCCCCCCCTCCTCGGGAGGGGGTACAATGAGCAGTTCTTC.

This chain joins TRBV4-1 and TRBJ2-2; D is unclear. Germline lookup yields CDR1 MGHRA and CDR2 YSYEKL. This CDR3 is 12 amino acids long. Trimming removed 4 bases from V and 3 bases from J, with 3 bases in between. The CDR3 loop is CASSRYTGELFF. The CDR3 DNA sequence: TGCGCCAGCAGCCGATACACCGGGGAGCTGTTTTTT.

The rearrangement links TRBV4-1 to TRBJ1-3, with a possible D match to TRBD1 (5 bases). V lost 0 bases, J lost 3 bases, and 9 bases lay in between. CDR1 MGHRA and CDR2 YSYEKL come from the germline V gene. The CDR3 runs to 15 residues. The CDR3 reads CASSQDLGGGNTIYF. CDR3 in DNA: TGCGCCAGCAGCCAAGACCTCGGGGGTGGAAACACCATATATTTT.

V usage is TRBV11-2 and J usage is TRBJ2-7, with 9 bases fitting TRBD2. After removal of 5 bases from V and 1 base from J, the junction contained 3 bases not matched to a gene. CDR3 size: 14 residues. Germline V gene lookup returns CDR1 SGHAT and CDR2 FQNNGV. The CDR3 sequence: CASSRGGGSYEQYF. The CDR3 nucleotides are TGTGCCAGCAGCCGCGGGGGGGGATCCTACGAGCAGTACTTC.

This clone showed up just once. The chain joins TRBV20-1 to TRBJ1-1; D is unresolved. The CDR3 contains 10 residues. Germline-derived CDR1 and CDR2 are DFQATT and SNEGSKA (reference sequence). Trimming stripped 8 bases from V and 5 bases from J, with 9 bases between. This CDR3 reads CSLGTTEAFF. In DNA form, the CDR3 reads TGCAGTCTCGGTACTACTGAAGCTTTCTTT.

Comments on this clone: Other DNA variants within this sample encode the same CDR3. The gene calls are TRBV6-4 and TRBJ2-3; TRBD2 aligns across 11 bases. V trimming: 0 bases; J trimming: 6 bases; junction bases outside the gene matches: 2. The CDR3 length is 15 residues. In germline, CDR1 is MRHNA, CDR2 SNTAGT. The CDR3 region is CASSDSSGGADTQYF. DNA for the CDR3: TGTGCCAGCAGTGACTCTAGCGGGGGGGCGGATACGCAGTATTTT.